Included here is one TCR beta chain sequence, with context. Antigen: not known. DNA from unsorted PBMC was sequenced on ten immunoSEQ deep assay plates. TCRdb keeps only in-frame clones here, not all; method: immunoSEQ multiplex PCR. The sample has approximately 500,000 clones; 75% to 85% are singletons. Unsorted samples drew genomic DNA from 85 million to 90 million PBMCs. This sample is part of a study of shared clonotypes between healthy human individuals. Points from the study as a whole: Clonotype sharing among donors was thought likely to change with sequencing depth.

Per germline, CDR1 SGHAT and CDR2 FQNNGV. The V segment lost 4 bases and the J segment 4 bases; nucleotides outside the gene matches: 3. The CDR3 runs 14 residues. This receptor was identified in a woman in her forties in good health. Some clones in this sample may be carry-over from other donors' samples. The sequencing input was PBMCs. The gene calls are TRBV11-2 and TRBJ2-7, with 11 bases aligning to TRBD1. Here the CDR3 reads CASSSGTGGYEQYF. The CDR3, as DNA: TGTGCCAGCAGCTCCGGGACAGGGGGATACGAGCAGTACTTC.